A single sample gave rise to the 3 T cell receptor beta chains below, sequenced in a study of T cell responses to AZD1222 COVID-19 vaccine. TCRdb keeps only in-frame clones here, not all; method: immunoSEQ multiplex PCR. Of about 130,000 clones listed, more than 85% are singletons. The source material was peripheral blood, sampled on day 0 of AZD1222 vaccination. The receptors derive from an adult in good health.

The chain joins TRBV28 to TRBJ2-7; D uncertain. Deletions cut 2 bases from V and 3 bases from J, with 14 bases between. This CDR3 region has 15 residues. Germline V CDR1 and CDR2: MDHEN, SYDVKM. CDR3 sequence: CASSLVGAADYEQYF. Written as DNA, the CDR3 is TGTGCCAGCAGTTTAGTTGGCGCCGCAGACTACGAGCAGTACTTC.

In its sample, this clone was seen once. V usage is TRBV7-9 and J usage is TRBJ1-1; D gene ambiguous. V was cut by 3 bases and J by 2 bases, with 4 bases left in between. This CDR3 is 12 amino acids long. Looked up from germline, CDR1 is SEHNR and CDR2 is FQNEAQ (reference sequence). The chain's CDR3 is CASSFTNTEAFF. The CDR3, as DNA: TGTGCCAGCAGCTTTACAAACACTGAAGCTTTCTTT.

The chain links TRBV18 to TRBJ2-1; a weak D match, TRBD1 (6 bases). The CDR3 is 15 residues long. The germline CDR1 and CDR2 sequences are KGHSH and LQKENI. V lost 6 bases, J lost 5 bases, and 17 bases lay in between. CDR3 region: CASSPGGNVNNEQFF. The CDR3 region has the DNA TGTGCCAGCTCCCCTGGGGGCAACGTCAACAATGAGCAGTTCTTC.